Listed here are 2 T cell receptor beta chains from one sample, sequenced in a study of blood T cell repertoires in COVID-19. The assay was immunoSEQ multiplex PCR, and TCRdb's table has in-frame clones only and misses some. The data contain around 300,000 clones, 80% to 95% of them singletons. The sequenced material came from PBMCs or T cells enriched from blood (not recorded which). The receptors derive from a woman in her 30s who had recovered from COVID-19.

The chain recombines TRBV28 with TRBJ2-5, with 11 bases aligning to TRBD2. Germline V gives CDR1 MDHEN, CDR2 SYDVKM. V lost 6 bases, J lost 5 bases, and 5 bases stayed unmatched. This CDR3 has 14 residues. In DNA form, the CDR3 reads TGTGCCAGCAGCCTCCGACTAGCGGGGGAGACCCAGTACTTC. Protein: CASSLRLAGETQYF.

This chain uses TRBV3-1 (or the pseudogene TRBV3-2) with TRBJ2-7; a possible D gene is TRBD2 (5 bases). Germline CDR1 LGHDT, CDR2 YNNKEL (reference sequence). CDR3 size: 16 residues. V lost 3 bases, J lost 4 bases, and 19 bases lay in between. CDR3 nucleotides: TGTGCCAGCAGCCACGGTATTCTAGCAAGGAGGTACGAGCAGTACTTC. Its protein product is CASSHGILARRYEQYF.